A single sample gave rise to the 13 T cell receptor beta chains below, sequenced in a study of blood T cell repertoires in COVID-19. TCRdb keeps only in-frame clones here, not all; method: immunoSEQ multiplex PCR. This sample carries some 300,000 clones, about 89% of them seen once, and the ten largest clones take 1.5% to 2%. Material: PBMCs or T cells enriched from blood (not recorded which). Receptors were obtained from a woman aged 40 to 50 who had recovered from COVID-19.

V usage is TRBV7-8 and J usage is TRBJ2-7; D call uncertain. V was trimmed by 3 bases and J by 2 bases, leaving 8 bases between them. CDR3 length equals 13 residues. Germline V CDR1 and CDR2: SGHVS, FQNEAQ. The CDR3 DNA reads as TGTGCCAGCAGCTTTGGCCAGACCTACGAGCAGTACTTC. This sequence encodes CASSFGQTYEQYF.

This clone appeared a single time. The chain links TRBV6-1 to TRBJ2-2; 9 nucleotides agree with TRBD2. The CDR3 has 17 amino acids. J lost 1 base, V lost 6 bases, and 9 bases had no gene match. Per germline, CDR1 MNHNS and CDR2 SASEGT. As DNA, the CDR3 is TGTGCCAGCAGCGAAAATAGCGGGAGCGTGAACACCGGGGAGCTGTTTTTT. Translation gives CASSENSGSVNTGELFF.

The rearrangement links TRBV5-1 to TRBJ1-2; D might be TRBD1 (5 bases). The V end was cut by 4 bases, the J end by 6 bases, with 16 bases between. CDR1 and CDR2 from the germline V gene are SGHRS and YFSETQ. This CDR3 has 14 amino acids. The DNA of the CDR3 is TGCGCCAGCAGCCCTGGGGCCGGGGAGGATGGCTACACCTTC. As protein: CASSPGAGEDGYTF.

The V call is TRBV18, the J call TRBJ1-3; unclear D gene. The CDR3 covers 16 residues. V dropped 1 base and J dropped 0 bases, with 10 bases sitting between them. Germline CDR1 reads KGHSH; CDR2 reads LQKENI. The CDR3 region is CASSPLSLISGNTIYF. As DNA, the CDR3 is TGTGCCAGCTCACCACTTAGCCTGATCTCTGGAAACACCATATATTTT. Looking up the rest from reference TRBV18 and TRBJ1-3 gives the full variable domain: NAGVMQNPRHLVRRRGQEARLRCSPMKGHSHVYWYRQLPEEGLKFMVYLQKENIIDESGMPKERFSAEFPKEGPSILRIQQVVRGDSAAYFCASSPLSLISGNTIYFGEGSWLTVV.

This clone came up once. The rearrangement joins TRBV5-1 to TRBJ2-3; TRBD2 aligns across 7 bases. The germline V gene encodes CDR1 SGHRS and CDR2 YFSETQ. CDR3 length equals 17 residues. Losses at the gene ends were 2 bases for V and 2 bases for J; bases not matched to a gene: 11. The CDR3 nucleotides read TGCGCCAGCAGCTTTGCCCTGACTAGCCGGGACACAGATACGCAGTATTTT. Translation: CASSFALTSRDTDTQYF.

This chain connects TRBV7-9 to TRBJ1-4; 10 bases are shared with TRBD1. CDR1 and CDR2 (germline): SEHNR, FQNEAQ (reference sequence). This CDR3 comprises 18 residues. V lost 6 bases and J lost 4; bases outside the gene matches: 14. The CDR3 region is CASSSTGQGRRFNEKLFF. The CDR3 DNA is TGTGCCAGCAGTTCCACGGGACAGGGGCGACGCTTTAATGAAAAACTGTTTTTT.

The V gene is TRBV7-2, the J gene TRBJ2-3; maybe TRBD1 (5 bases). The V end was cut by 1 base, the J end by 1 base, with 9 bases between. CDR1 and CDR2 (germline): SGHTA, FQGNSA. The CDR3 has 15 amino acids. The CDR3, as DNA: TGTGCCAGCAGCTTAGTTGGGGCCCGCACAGATACGCAGTATTTT. Residues: CASSLVGARTDTQYF.

This chain links TRBV14 with TRBJ1-2; D gene unclear. Germline V gene lookup returns CDR1 SGHDN and CDR2 FVKESK. The CDR3 runs 13 residues. Trimming removed 4 bases from V and 2 bases from J, with 8 bases in between. The CDR3 DNA sequence: TGTGCCAGCAGCCCCAACATAAACTATGGCTACACCTTC. This encodes CASSPNINYGYTF.

This sequence joins TRBV10-2 and TRBJ1-3; maybe TRBD1 (5 bases). The V gene's germline CDR1 is WSHSY and CDR2 SAAADI. V was cut by 4 bases and J by 0 bases, with 10 bases left in between. CDR3 length: 15 amino acids. CDR3 DNA: TGCGCCAGCAGTGCGAGACAGCTCTCTGGAAACACCATATATTTT. It yields the protein CASSARQLSGNTIYF.

V is TRBV4-2 and J is TRBJ2-7, with 9 bases that match TRBD2. The CDR3 sequence is 13 residues long. Per germline, CDR1 LGHNA and CDR2 YNFKEQ. With 11 bases clipped from V and 2 bases from J, the junction kept 7 bases outside the gene matches. The CDR3 DNA is TGTGCCTGCGGCGCGGGGGGGCCCTACGAGCAGTACTTC. Translating gives CACGAGGPYEQYF.

The gene calls are TRBV7-8 and TRBJ1-1; D remains ambiguous. Germline V gene data show CDR1 as SGHVS and CDR2 as FQNEAQ. Trimming took off 2 bases at V and 6 bases at J, with 22 bases between the two ends. There are 17 residues in the CDR3. CDR3 nucleotides: TGTGCCAGCAGCTTACCCGAACTAGGACCGGCAGAAGCTGAAGCTTTCTTT. This encodes CASSLPELGPAEAEAFF.

In its sample, this clone was seen once. The rearrangement joins TRBV5-4 to TRBJ2-5; TRBD1 matches 8 bases. This CDR3 has 14 residues. Germline trimming cut 2 bases from V and 5 bases from J; bases unmatched to any gene: 5. Germline V lookup: CDR1 SGHNT, CDR2 YYREEE (reference sequence). CDR3 sequence reads: CASSFPTGGETQYF. Here the CDR3 DNA reads TGTGCCAGCAGCTTTCCAACAGGGGGGGAGACCCAGTACTTC.

The chain links TRBV2 to TRBJ1-4; 7 bases map to TRBD1. The CDR3 extends over 13 amino acids. With 1 base clipped from V and 11 bases from J, the junction kept 4 bases outside the gene matches. Germline loops: CDR1 SNHLY, CDR2 FYNNEI. The CDR3 DNA reads as TGTGCCAGCAGTGAAGAGGGCAGGGGGAAACTGTTTTTT. It specifies CASSEEGRGKLFF.